These 12 T cell receptor beta chains share one sample of origin, sequenced in a study of identical twins. TCRdb ran MiXCR on the 5' RACE reads and lists one entry per CDR3 protein. The sample includes about 150,000 distinct CDR3 sequences, roughly 3.5% seen only once; the top ten take around 8%. The sequencing sample was made of memory T cells sorted from blood. These receptors were collected from a man between 18 and 35 years old in good health.

About this clonotype itself: A read error may account for a junction end that differs from germline. The chain carries TRBV7-9 and TRBJ1-2, with D unresolved. The CDR3 length is 12 residues. In germline, CDR1 is SEHNR, CDR2 FQNEAQ (reference sequence). The CDR3 DNA sequence: TGTGCCGAAGGAGCAGTTAAAGGTGTGCGTCCCTTC. It encodes CAEGAVKGVRPF.

In its sample, this clonotype was seen many times. V and J are TRBV25-1 and TRBJ1-1; D not resolved. The CDR3 contains 12 residues. Germline lookup yields CDR1 MGHDK and CDR2 SYGVNS. V was shortened by 4 bases and J by 3 bases, with 6 bases between the two germline ends. CDR3 region: CASSGVDTEAFF. CDR3 coding DNA: TGTGCCAGCAGTGGGGTCGACACTGAAGCTTTCTTT. The variable domain in full, completed from reference TRBV25-1 and TRBJ1-1, reads EADIYQTPRYLVIGTGKKITLECSQTMGHDKMYWYQQDPGMELHLIHYSYGVNSTEKGDLSSESTVSRIRTEHFPLTLESARPSHTSQYLCASSGVDTEAFFGQGTRLTVV.

The chain links TRBV27 to TRBJ1-1; 9 bases map to TRBD1. The CDR3 loop spans 14 amino acids. The ends lost 6 bases at V and 5 bases at J; junction bases unmatched: 7. Per the germline V gene, CDR1 is MNHEY and CDR2 is SMNVEV (reference sequence). In nucleotides, the CDR3 is TGTGCCAGCAGGAACAGGGGGCTAGGAACTGAAGCTTTCTTT. Its translation is CASRNRGLGTEAFF.

This clonotype was observed at least ten times. The chain carries TRBV20-1 and TRBJ1-1, with 8 bases aligning to TRBD1. This CDR3 has 18 residues. J lost 0 bases, V lost 3 bases, and 15 bases had no gene match. In germline, CDR1 is DFQATT, CDR2 SNEGSKA (reference sequence). The CDR3 nucleotides read TGCAGTGCTAGTTTTTCGGGACAGGCTAGCTTCATGAACACTGAAGCTTTCTTT. Protein sequence: CSASFSGQASFMNTEAFF.

This clonotype was seen many times. The V and J genes are TRBV5-1 and TRBJ2-7; D possibly corresponds to TRBD1 (6 bases). CDR1 and CDR2 (germline): SGHRS, YFSETQ. The CDR3 covers 15 residues. Trimming pared 1 base from V and 5 bases from J, leaving 16 bases between. The CDR3 loop reads CASSLPKSTGNEQYF. CDR3 coding DNA: TGCGCCAGCAGCTTGCCGAAAAGTACAGGGAACGAGCAGTACTTC.

This clonotype appeared many times. The chain is built from TRBV12-3 or TRBV12-4 and TRBJ2-7, with a weak D call TRBD2 (5 bases). The CDR3 covers 14 residues. V lost 3 bases to trimming and J lost 9 bases, with 18 bases between them. The CDR3 nucleotides are TGTGCCAGCAGTTTTAGTATCGAGGCGGCGGGGCAGTACTTC. Translation: CASSFSIEAAGQYF.

By proportion, this clonotype is medium-sized. CDR3 sequence (DNA): TGTGCCAGCAGCGCGAGCTCGGGAGCGACAAGGAATACGCAGTATTTT. It specifies CASSASSGATRNTQYF. The V and J genes are TRBV9 and TRBJ2-3; D might be TRBD2 (6 bases). V was cut by 3 bases and J by 7 bases, with 21 bases left in between. The CDR3 has 16 residues. Germline CDR1 reads SGDLS; CDR2 reads YYNGEE.

This clonotype was recorded many times. The V gene is TRBV20-1, the J gene TRBJ1-2, with D unclear. The CDR3 has 12 residues. CDR1 DFQATT and CDR2 SNEGSKA come from the germline V gene (reference sequence). Trimming stripped 5 bases from V and 0 bases from J, with 7 bases between. CDR3 nucleotide sequence: TGCAGTGCTGTAGACACTAACTATGGCTACACCTTC. Its protein is CSAVDTNYGYTF.

To note about this clonotype: The CDR3 end shows no conserved phenylalanine or tryptophan, and so a read error is likely. The chain combines TRBV20-1 with TRBJ1-2; D gene ambiguous. The CDR3 runs 14 residues. V was trimmed by 5 bases and J by 9 bases, leaving 22 bases between them. Germline V gene data show CDR1 as DFQATT and CDR2 as SNEGSKA (reference sequence). In nucleotides, the CDR3 is TGCAGTGCTCCCCCCTTAACAAACCCCCGGAGCTACACCTGC. This sequence encodes CSAPPLTNPRSYTC.

At least ten counts were recorded for this clonotype. The chain uses TRBV6-2 or TRBV6-3 and TRBJ2-2; a possible D gene is TRBD2 (6 bases). The germline gives CDR1 MNHEY, CDR2 SVGEGT. CDR3 size: 15 residues. V was trimmed by 6 bases and J by 4 bases, leaving 15 bases between them. The CDR3 sequence is CASSPFGGSTGELFF. The CDR3 DNA is TGTGCCAGCAGCCCATTTGGGGGGTCCACCGGGGAGCTGTTTTTT.

This clonotype showed up many times. The V call is TRBV4-1, the J call TRBJ2-3; 7 bases match TRBD1. V shed 1 base and J 4 bases; nucleotides not matched to a gene: 17. Germline V gene lookup returns CDR1 MGHRA and CDR2 YSYEKL. CDR3 length: 19 residues. The CDR3 bases are TGCGCCAGCAGCCAAGTTCCAACGGGACAGACAAGGCCTGCAGATACGCAGTATTTT. Amino acids: CASSQVPTGQTRPADTQYF.

This clonotype was seen many times. V gene TRBV7-2 combines with J gene TRBJ2-7, with 11 bases that match TRBD2. V was pared by 5 bases and J by 12 bases, with 6 bases of the junction left unmatched. The CDR3 has 12 amino acids. From germline, CDR1 is SGHTA and CDR2 FQGNSA. CDR3 in DNA: TGTGCCAGCAGCGCTAGCGGGAGGTTGTCGTACTTC. Encoded protein: CASSASGRLSYF.